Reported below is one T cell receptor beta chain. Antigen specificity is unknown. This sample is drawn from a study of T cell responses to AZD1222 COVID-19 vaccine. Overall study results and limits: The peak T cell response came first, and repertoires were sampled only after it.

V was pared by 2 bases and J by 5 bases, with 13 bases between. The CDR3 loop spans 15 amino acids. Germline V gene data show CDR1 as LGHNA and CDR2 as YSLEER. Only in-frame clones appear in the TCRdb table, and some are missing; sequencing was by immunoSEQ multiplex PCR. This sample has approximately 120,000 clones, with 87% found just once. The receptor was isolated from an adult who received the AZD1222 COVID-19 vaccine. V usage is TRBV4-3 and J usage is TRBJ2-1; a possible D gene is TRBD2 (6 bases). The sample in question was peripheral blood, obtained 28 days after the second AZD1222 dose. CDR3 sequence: CASSQTARGDNEQFF. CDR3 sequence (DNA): TGCGCCAGCAGCCAAACGGCGCGGGGTGACAATGAGCAGTTCTTC.